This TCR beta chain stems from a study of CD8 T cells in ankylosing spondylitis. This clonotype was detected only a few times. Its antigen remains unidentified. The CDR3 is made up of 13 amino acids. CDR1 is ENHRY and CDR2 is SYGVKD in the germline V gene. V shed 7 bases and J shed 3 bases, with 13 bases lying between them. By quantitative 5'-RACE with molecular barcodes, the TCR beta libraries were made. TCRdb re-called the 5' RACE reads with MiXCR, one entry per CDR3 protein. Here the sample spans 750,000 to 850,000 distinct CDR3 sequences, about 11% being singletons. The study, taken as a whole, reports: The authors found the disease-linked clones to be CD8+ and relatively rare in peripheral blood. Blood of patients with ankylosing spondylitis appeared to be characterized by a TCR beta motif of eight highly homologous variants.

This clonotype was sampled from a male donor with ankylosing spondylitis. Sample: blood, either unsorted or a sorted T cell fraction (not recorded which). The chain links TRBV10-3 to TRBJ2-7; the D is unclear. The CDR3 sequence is CAIMGQEGYEQYF. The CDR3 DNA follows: TGTGCCATCATGGGTCAGGAAGGCTACGAGCAGTACTTC.